These T cell receptor beta chains were read from a single sample in a study of cytomegalovirus exposure and HLA in healthy donors. Libraries were prepared by immunoSEQ multiplex PCR; TCRdb keeps only in-frame clonotypes and omits some of them. The sample lists about 96,000 clones, around 79% seen once, with roughly 3% in the top ten. The sample taken for sequencing was PBMCs. These TCRs come from a female donor in good health and CMV-seropositive. The CDR3 runs from the conserved cysteine through the conserved F or W. Fields, in order: J gene, V gene, clone size, D gene, CDR3 DNA, CDR3 protein. The D gene is left open where the match is weak. Clone size is not always given. Where it is, it says once, few, many or a class for expanded clones.

J gene: TRBJ2-5
V gene: TRBV5-6
clone size: once
D gene: TRBD1
CDR3 DNA: TGTGCCAGCAGCCCCTTAGGACAGGGACTTCAAGAGACCCAGTACTTC
CDR3 protein: CASSPLGQGLQETQYF

J gene: TRBJ2-7
V gene: TRBV29-1
clone size: NA
D gene: TRBD1
CDR3 DNA: TGCAGCGTTGGATTGACAGGGCGGTACGAGCAGTACTTC
CDR3 protein: CSVGLTGRYEQYF

J gene: TRBJ1-1
V gene: TRBV29-1
clone size: NA
D gene: NA
CDR3 DNA: TGCAGCGTTGGACAGCAGAACACTGAAGCTTTCTTT
CDR3 protein: CSVGQQNTEAFF

J gene: TRBJ2-7
V gene: TRBV6-5
clone size: NA
D gene: NA
CDR3 DNA: TGTGCCAGCAGTTACGGAGGCGAGCAGTACTTC
CDR3 protein: CASSYGGEQYF

J gene: TRBJ2-7
V gene: TRBV14
clone size: NA
D gene: NA
CDR3 DNA: TGTGCCAGCAGCCCCGCAATTGGGACTGACCCATCCTACGAGCAGTACTTC
CDR3 protein: CASSPAIGTDPSYEQYF

J gene: TRBJ2-7
V gene: TRBV5-6
clone size: once
D gene: NA
CDR3 DNA: TGTGCCAGCAGCCGACAGGTCACCTACGAGCAGTACTTC
CDR3 protein: CASSRQVTYEQYF

J gene: TRBJ1-3
V gene: TRBV7-2
clone size: NA
D gene: NA
CDR3 DNA: TGTGCCAGCAGCTCGCCCCAGGGGAGAAGAAACACCATATATTTT
CDR3 protein: CASSSPQGRRNTIYF

J gene: TRBJ2-7
V gene: TRBV5-1
clone size: NA
D gene: TRBD2
CDR3 DNA: TGCGCCAGCAGCTTCGGGACTAGCGGATCCTACGAGCAGTACTTC
CDR3 protein: CASSFGTSGSYEQYF

J gene: TRBJ1-1
V gene: TRBV4-1
clone size: NA
D gene: NA
CDR3 DNA: TGCGCCAGCAGCCAAAGAACGAGGGAGAACACTGAAGCTTTCTTT
CDR3 protein: CASSQRTRENTEAFF

J gene: TRBJ2-4
V gene: TRBV4-3
clone size: NA
D gene: TRBD2
CDR3 DNA: TGCGCCAGCAGCCAAGATGTCGCGGGAGGCATTCAGTACTTC
CDR3 protein: CASSQDVAGGIQYF

J gene: TRBJ2-2
V gene: TRBV11-3
clone size: NA
D gene: NA
CDR3 DNA: TGTGCCAGCAGCTCCTTAACAGGTCCCGGGGAGCTGTTTTTT
CDR3 protein: CASSSLTGPGELFF

J gene: TRBJ2-2
V gene: TRBV4-3
clone size: NA
D gene: TRBD2
CDR3 DNA: TGCGCCAGCAGCCAAGGGGTAGGGACTAGCGCTTTATTCCCCCCCACCGGGGAGCTGTTTTTT
CDR3 protein: CASSQGVGTSALFPPTGELFF

J gene: TRBJ2-5
V gene: TRBV6-1
clone size: NA
D gene: TRBD2
CDR3 DNA: TGTGCCAGCAGCCCCAAGACTAGCGGGGAGACCCAGTACTTC
CDR3 protein: CASSPKTSGETQYF

J gene: TRBJ1-2
V gene: TRBV7-2
clone size: NA
D gene: NA
CDR3 DNA: TGTGCCAGCAGCTTAGCCGGGTTCTATGGCTACACCTTC
CDR3 protein: CASSLAGFYGYTF

J gene: TRBJ1-2
V gene: TRBV10-3
clone size: NA
D gene: NA
CDR3 DNA: TGTGCCATCAGTGATCCCCGGGGTGGCTATGGCTACACCTTC
CDR3 protein: CAISDPRGGYGYTF

J gene: TRBJ2-1
V gene: TRBV5-1
clone size: NA
D gene: NA
CDR3 DNA: TGCGCCAGCAGCTTGGCCGAGATTCGGGAGCAGTTCTTC
CDR3 protein: CASSLAEIREQFF

J gene: TRBJ2-1
V gene: TRBV30
clone size: once
D gene: NA
CDR3 DNA: TGTGCCTGGACGTCCGGGCGGGGAACCGACAATGAGCAGTTCTTC
CDR3 protein: CAWTSGRGTDNEQFF

J gene: TRBJ1-4
V gene: TRBV5-6
clone size: NA
D gene: NA
CDR3 DNA: TGTGCCAGCAGCTTATATGCGACTAATGAAAAACTGTTTTTT
CDR3 protein: CASSLYATNEKLFF

J gene: TRBJ2-1
V gene: TRBV5-1
clone size: NA
D gene: NA
CDR3 DNA: TGCGCCAGCAGCTTGGCCCCCCCCAACAATGAGCAGTTCTTC
CDR3 protein: CASSLAPPNNEQFF

J gene: TRBJ2-1
V gene: TRBV7-2
clone size: NA
D gene: TRBD1
CDR3 DNA: TGTGCCAGCAGCCTCAGGACAGGGCCCCCGTACAATGAGCAGTTCTTC
CDR3 protein: CASSLRTGPPYNEQFF

J gene: TRBJ2-2
V gene: TRBV10-3
clone size: NA
D gene: NA
CDR3 DNA: TGTGCCATCAGTGAGTCGGCCAGGGGCACCGGGGAGCTGTTTTTT
CDR3 protein: CAISESARGTGELFF

J gene: TRBJ2-3
V gene: TRBV30
clone size: NA
D gene: TRBD2
CDR3 DNA: TGTGCCTGGAGTGTTAGAGCGGGAGGAGGAGATACGCAGTATTTT
CDR3 protein: CAWSVRAGGGDTQYF

J gene: TRBJ2-5
V gene: TRBV7-2
clone size: NA
D gene: NA
CDR3 DNA: TGTGCCAGCAGCTTAGGGCCATATCCCCAAGAGACCCAGTACTTC
CDR3 protein: CASSLGPYPQETQYF

J gene: TRBJ2-3
V gene: TRBV5-1
clone size: NA
D gene: NA
CDR3 DNA: TGCGCCAGCAGCCAGGGAGATACGCAGTATTTT
CDR3 protein: CASSQGDTQYF

J gene: TRBJ1-6
V gene: TRBV5-1
clone size: NA
D gene: NA
CDR3 DNA: TGCGCCAGCAGCTTGGAACAATTGTATAATTCACCCCTCCACTTT
CDR3 protein: CASSLEQLYNSPLHF

J gene: TRBJ2-1
V gene: TRBV28
clone size: NA
D gene: TRBD2
CDR3 DNA: TGTGCCAGCAGTATAGCGGGGGAGCAGTTCTTC
CDR3 protein: CASSIAGEQFF

J gene: TRBJ2-5
V gene: TRBV7-2
clone size: NA
D gene: NA
CDR3 DNA: TGTGCCAGCAGTGTAGGGGCGGCGGGGGCCCCAGAGACCCAGTACTTC
CDR3 protein: CASSVGAAGAPETQYF